The T cell receptor beta chain described here comes from a study of cytomegalovirus exposure and HLA in healthy donors. Study in general: An early data release held 80 million or so unique TCRs from HLA-typed donors.

Vbeta (60) and Jbeta (13) primers were used in the PCR. Generated by immunoSEQ multiplex PCR, the TCRdb table keeps only in-frame clones and is missing some. The data contain approximately 100,000 clones, 55% to 75% of them singletons. Sequencing was done on a sample of PBMCs. The TCR comes from a man aged 50 to 59 in good health and CMV-seronegative.

The CDR3 sequence is CASSLDIAGGYTF. Here the CDR3 DNA reads TGTGCCAGCAGTTTAGACATAGCGGGGGGCTACACCTTC. The rearrangement uses TRBV28 and TRBJ1-2; D gene uncertain. Trimming took off 2 bases at V and 8 bases at J, with 12 bases between the two ends. Germline-derived CDR1 and CDR2 are MDHEN and SYDVKM. The CDR3 totals 13 residues.